These 19 T cell receptor beta chains were sequenced from one sample in a study of control samples from healthy donors and cancer patients. The table came from immunoSEQ multiplex PCR; TCRdb's copy has only in-frame clones and leaves some out. This table holds 170,000 or so clones, around 93% found once. The sample taken for sequencing was blood. The receptors shown here come from a man aged 18 to 30 in good health.

The genes are TRBV12-5 and TRBJ2-7; D is possibly TRBD1 (7 bases). The CDR3 has 16 amino acids. Trimming shortened V by 2 bases and J by 3 bases, and 17 bases separated the two germline ends. Germline V gene sequence: CDR1 LGHNT, CDR2 FRNRAP. The CDR3 reads CASGLRGGGTVYEQYF. CDR3 in DNA: TGTGCTAGTGGTTTGAGAGGTGGGGGGACAGTCTACGAGCAGTACTTC.

Details on this clone: The sample contains more than one DNA sequence encoding this CDR3. The rearrangement uses TRBV5-1 and TRBJ1-1, with D maybe TRBD1 (6 bases). Germline CDR1 SGHRS, CDR2 YFSETQ. Trimming took 1 base from V and 0 from J, leaving 13 bases between them. The CDR3 length is 16 residues. The CDR3 nucleotides are TGCGCCAGCAGCTTGCGGGCAGGGGCCATGAACACTGAAGCTTTCTTT. This codes for CASSLRAGAMNTEAFF.

This chain connects TRBV18 to TRBJ2-1; no firm D call. Germline assignment: CDR1 KGHSH and CDR2 LQKENI. The CDR3 loop spans 15 amino acids. With 0 bases removed from V and 4 bases from J, the gap between germline ends came to 10 bases. This chain's CDR3 is CASSPPGELYNEQFF. The CDR3 DNA is TGTGCCAGCTCACCACCCGGTGAGCTATACAATGAGCAGTTCTTC.

This clone was found once. This chain uses TRBV11-3 with TRBJ1-1; TRBD1 is a possible D gene (5 bases). The V end lost 5 bases, the J end lost 1 base, and 8 bases lay between the germline ends. This CDR3 is built from 13 residues. Germline lookup yields CDR1 SGHNT and CDR2 YENEEA. The CDR3 region has the DNA TGTGCCAGCAGCAGGACACCGAACACTGAAGCTTTCTTT. Protein product: CASSRTPNTEAFF. Based on the CDR3 plus reference TRBV11-3 and TRBJ1-1, the full variable domain is EAGVVQSPRYKIIEKKQPVAFWCNPISGHNTLYWYLQNLGQGPELLIRYENEEAVDDSQLPKDRFSAERLKGVDSTLKIQPAELGDSAVYLCASSRTPNTEAFFGQGTRLTVV.

The V gene is TRBV30, the J gene TRBJ2-3; D unresolved. With 4 bases removed from V and 2 bases from J, the gap between germline ends came to 7 bases. The CDR3 extends over 12 amino acids. Germline CDR1 GTSNPN, CDR2 SVGIG (reference sequence). The CDR3 sequence is CAWNIHTDTQYF. In nucleotides, the CDR3 is TGTGCCTGGAATATACACACAGATACGCAGTATTTT.

The chain couples TRBV30 to TRBJ1-1, with D uncertain. CDR3 length equals 14 residues. CDR1 GTSNPN and CDR2 SVGIG come from the germline V gene (reference sequence). V was cut by 2 bases and J by 7 bases, with 17 bases left in between. CDR3 residues: CAWSSRPSEGEAFF. CDR3 sequence (DNA): TGTGCCTGGAGTTCAAGACCCTCAGAGGGTGAAGCTTTCTTT.

The gene calls are TRBV29-1 and TRBJ2-1; D is unclear. This CDR3 has 12 residues. Trimming took 6 bases from V and 3 from J, leaving 9 bases between them. Germline values: CDR1 SQVTM, CDR2 ANQGSEA. The CDR3 nucleotides read TGCAGCGTGGTGGTTGGCTACAATGAGCAGTTCTTC. This codes for CSVVVGYNEQFF.

This chain uses TRBV19 with TRBJ2-7; tentative D call: TRBD1 (5 bases). This CDR3 is 15 amino acids long. V lost 2 bases and J lost 0, with 11 bases in between. Germline V gene sequence: CDR1 LNHDA, CDR2 SQIVND (reference sequence). DNA for the CDR3: TGTGCCAGTAGTATAAGGGGTACCAGCTCCTACGAGCAGTACTTC. It codes for CASSIRGTSSYEQYF. The variable domain in full, with the rest retrieved from reference TRBV19 and TRBJ2-7, is DGGITQSPKYLFRKEGQNVTLSCEQNLNHDAMYWYRQDPGQGLRLIYYSQIVNDFQKGDIAEGYSVSREKKESFPLTVTSAQKNPTAFYLCASSIRGTSSYEQYFGPGTRLTVT.

The chain employs TRBV6-1 and TRBJ2-3, with a possible D match to TRBD2 (6 bases). V was shortened by 2 bases and J by 2 bases, with 11 bases between the two germline ends. CDR3 size: 15 residues. CDR1 is MNHNS and CDR2 is SASEGT in the germline V gene. The CDR3 sequence: CASSERTTATDTQYF. The CDR3 DNA reads as TGTGCCAGCAGTGAACGGACTACAGCCACAGATACGCAGTATTTT.

This rearrangement joins TRBV2 to TRBJ1-1; 8 nucleotides line up with TRBD1. CDR1 is SNHLY, CDR2 FYNNEI, per germline. The CDR3 runs to 14 residues. J was trimmed by 5 bases and V by 6 bases; bases with no gene match: 8. The DNA of the CDR3 is TGTGCCAGCAGAAGACAGGGGTTTTTTACTGAAGCTTTCTTT. This gives the protein CASRRQGFFTEAFF.

The rearrangement joins TRBV3-1 (or the pseudogene TRBV3-2) to TRBJ1-2; unclear D gene. The CDR3 loop spans 14 amino acids. Germline values: CDR1 LGHDT, CDR2 YNNKEL (reference sequence). Trimming took 1 base from V and 3 from J, leaving 9 bases between them. Written as DNA, the CDR3 is TGTGCCAGCAGCCAAGGGCATTCCGACTATGGCTACACCTTC. Its protein is CASSQGHSDYGYTF.

The chain carries TRBV5-1 and TRBJ2-7; 10 bases are shared with TRBD2. Germline values: CDR1 SGHRS, CDR2 YFSETQ. The CDR3 is made up of 16 amino acids. The V and J ends lost 6 bases and 5 bases, in that order; junction bases with no gene match: 14. The CDR3 DNA reads TGCGCCAGCATGGTAGGGGGACTAGCGTCCCGCCACGAGCAGTACTTC. Residues: CASMVGGLASRHEQYF.

V and J are TRBV10-2 and TRBJ2-7, with D perhaps TRBD1 or TRBD2 (6 bases each). CDR1 is WSHSY and CDR2 is SAAADI in the germline V gene. CDR3 size: 12 residues. Trimming removed 7 bases at V and 5 bases at J, with 12 bases between. The CDR3 region has the DNA TGCGCCAGCACCAGAAGGGGGGACGAGCAGTACTTC. Protein sequence: CASTRRGDEQYF.

The chain carries TRBV20-1 and TRBJ2-3; unclear D gene. CDR3 length equals 10 residues. Trimming removed 0 bases at V and 6 bases at J, with 1 base between. The V gene's germline CDR1 is DFQATT and CDR2 SNEGSKA (reference sequence). The chain's CDR3 is CSARDDTQYF. The CDR3 region has the DNA TGCAGTGCTAGAGATGATACGCAGTATTTT.

Points on this clone: Other DNA sequences within the sample encode an identical CDR3. The chain links TRBV3-1 (or the pseudogene TRBV3-2) to TRBJ1-1, with a weak D call TRBD1 (5 bases). The germline gives CDR1 LGHDT, CDR2 YNNKEL (reference sequence). V lost 2 bases and J lost 4, with 8 bases in between. CDR3 size: 13 residues. In nucleotides, the CDR3 is TGTGCCAGCAGCCAACAGGGAGCCACTGAAGCTTTCTTT. Translation: CASSQQGATEAFF.

The gene calls are TRBV5-1 and TRBJ1-6; a weak D match, TRBD1 (5 bases). V was cut by 0 bases and J by 4 bases, with 14 bases left in between. There are 17 residues in the CDR3. Germline V gives CDR1 SGHRS, CDR2 YFSETQ. CDR3 in DNA: TGCGCCAGCAGCTTGGGGAGCGGGACGCCTTATAATTCACCCCTCCACTTT. It translates to CASSLGSGTPYNSPLHF.

The rearrangement uses TRBV6-5 and TRBJ2-3; TRBD2 might be the D (5 bases). Deletions cut 11 bases from V and 6 bases from J, with 21 bases between. CDR1 and CDR2 (germline): MNHEY, SVGAGI. The CDR3 is 14 amino acids. This CDR3 reads CAASLGRRMDTQYF. Written as DNA, the CDR3 is TGTGCCGCTAGCCTCGGACGGAGGATGGATACGCAGTATTTT.

The V call is TRBV5-1, the J call TRBJ2-6, with TRBD1 matching over 7 bases. V lost 4 bases, J lost 3 bases, and 4 bases stayed unmatched. The CDR3 spans 15 residues. Germline-derived CDR1 and CDR2 are SGHRS and YFSETQ. The DNA of the CDR3 is TGCGCCAGCAGCCAGACAGGGAGTGGGGCCAACGTCCTGACTTTC. Its translation is CASSQTGSGANVLTF. Looking up the rest from reference TRBV5-1 and TRBJ2-6 gives the full variable domain: KAGVTQTPRYLIKTRGQQVTLSCSPISGHRSVSWYQQTPGQGLQFLFEYFSETQRNKGNFPGRFSGRQFSNSRSEMNVSTLELGDSALYLCASSQTGSGANVLTFGAGSRLTVL.

The rearrangement uses TRBV5-4 and TRBJ1-2, with D maybe TRBD1 (5 bases). V lost 2 bases, J lost 4 bases, and 15 bases lay in between. Germline loops: CDR1 SGHNT, CDR2 YYREEE (reference sequence). The CDR3 loop spans 15 amino acids. CDR3 in DNA: TGTGCCAGCAGCTTTGATTCAGGGACCCCCTATGGCTACACCTTC. This codes for CASSFDSGTPYGYTF.